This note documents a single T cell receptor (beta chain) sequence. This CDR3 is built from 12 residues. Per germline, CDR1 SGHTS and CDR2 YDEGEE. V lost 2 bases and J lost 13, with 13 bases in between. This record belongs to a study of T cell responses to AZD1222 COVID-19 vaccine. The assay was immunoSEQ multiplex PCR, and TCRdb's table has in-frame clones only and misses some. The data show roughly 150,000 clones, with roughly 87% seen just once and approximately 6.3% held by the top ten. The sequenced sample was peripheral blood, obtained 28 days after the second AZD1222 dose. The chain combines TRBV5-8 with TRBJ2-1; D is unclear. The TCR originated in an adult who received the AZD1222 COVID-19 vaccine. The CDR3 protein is CASSLSRGDQFF. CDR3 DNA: TGTGCCAGCAGCTTATCCCGAGGAGACCAGTTCTTC. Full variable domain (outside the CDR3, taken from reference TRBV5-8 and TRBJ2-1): EAGVTQSPTHLIKTRGQQATLRCSPISGHTSVYWYQQALGLGLQFLLWYDEGEERNRGNFPPRFSGRQFPNYSSELNVNALELEDSALYLCASSLSRGDQFFGPGTRLTVL.